This TCR beta chain was identified during a study of blood T cell repertoires in COVID-19. This CDR3 comprises 16 residues. Germline V gene data show CDR1 as SGHTS and CDR2 as YDEGEE. Trimming pared 5 bases from V and 1 base from J, leaving 18 bases between. Method: immunoSEQ multiplex PCR; TCRdb's copy keeps in-frame clones and lacks some. The sample includes 18,000 or so clones, around nine tenths of them seen just once. The chain has TRBV5-8 and TRBJ2-5; unclear D gene. Material: peripheral blood. This receptor was taken from a man aged 35 to 55 with active COVID-19. The CDR3 sequence is CASSVMRYNSQETQYF. CDR3 nucleotides: TGTGCCAGCAGTGTGATGCGATATAATAGCCAAGAGACCCAGTACTTC.